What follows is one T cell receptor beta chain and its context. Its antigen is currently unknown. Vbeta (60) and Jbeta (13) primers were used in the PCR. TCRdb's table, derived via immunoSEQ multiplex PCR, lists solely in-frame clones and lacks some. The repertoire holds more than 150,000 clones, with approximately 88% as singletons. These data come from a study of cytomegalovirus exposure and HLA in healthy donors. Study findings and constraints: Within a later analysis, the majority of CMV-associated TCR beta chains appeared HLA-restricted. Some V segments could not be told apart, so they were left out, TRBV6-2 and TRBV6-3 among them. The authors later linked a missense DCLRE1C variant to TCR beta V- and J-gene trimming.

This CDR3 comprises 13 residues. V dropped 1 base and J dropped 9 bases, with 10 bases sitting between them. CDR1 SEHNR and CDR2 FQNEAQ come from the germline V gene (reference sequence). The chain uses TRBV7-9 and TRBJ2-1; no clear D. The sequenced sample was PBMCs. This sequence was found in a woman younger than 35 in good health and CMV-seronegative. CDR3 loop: CASSLGSLTEQFF. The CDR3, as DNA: TGTGCCAGCAGCTTAGGTAGCTTAACTGAGCAGTTCTTC.